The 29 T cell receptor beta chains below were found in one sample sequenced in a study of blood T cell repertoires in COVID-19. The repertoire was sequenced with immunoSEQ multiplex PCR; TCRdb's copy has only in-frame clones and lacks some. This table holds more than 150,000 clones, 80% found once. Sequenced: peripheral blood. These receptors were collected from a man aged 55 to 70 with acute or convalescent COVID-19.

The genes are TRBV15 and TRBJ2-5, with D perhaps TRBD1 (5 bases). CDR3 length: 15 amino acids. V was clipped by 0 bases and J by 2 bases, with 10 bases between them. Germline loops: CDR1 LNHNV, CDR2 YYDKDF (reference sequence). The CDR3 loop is CATSRDRQYQETQYF. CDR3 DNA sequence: TGTGCCACCAGCAGAGACCGACAGTATCAAGAGACCCAGTACTTC.

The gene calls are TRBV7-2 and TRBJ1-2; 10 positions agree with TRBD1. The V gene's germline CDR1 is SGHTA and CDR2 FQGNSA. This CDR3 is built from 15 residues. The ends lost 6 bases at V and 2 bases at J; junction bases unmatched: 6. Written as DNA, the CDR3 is TGTGCCAGCAGTCGGACAGGGGGTTCGAACTATGGCTACACCTTC. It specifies CASSRTGGSNYGYTF.

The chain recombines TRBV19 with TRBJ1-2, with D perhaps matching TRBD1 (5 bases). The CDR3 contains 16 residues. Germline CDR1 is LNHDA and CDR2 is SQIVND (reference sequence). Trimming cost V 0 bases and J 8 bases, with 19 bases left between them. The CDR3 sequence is CASSIDSWGAARGYTF. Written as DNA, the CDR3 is TGTGCCAGTAGTATAGATTCGTGGGGCGCGGCAAGGGGCTACACCTTC.

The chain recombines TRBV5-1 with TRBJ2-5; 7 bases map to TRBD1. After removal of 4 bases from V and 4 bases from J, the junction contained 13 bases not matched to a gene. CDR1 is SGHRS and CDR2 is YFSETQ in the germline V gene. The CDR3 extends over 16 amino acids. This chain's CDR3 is CASSMGPGTDGETQYF. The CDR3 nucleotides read TGCGCCAGCAGCATGGGACCCGGGACAGATGGAGAGACCCAGTACTTC.

CDR3 in DNA: TGTGCCAGCAGTCCTAGGACTAGCGGGGGGGCCTTGTCCTACGAGCAGTACTTC. The encoded protein is CASSPRTSGGALSYEQYF. The rearrangement joins TRBV13 to TRBJ2-7; the match to TRBD2 covers 15 bases. Trimming removed 6 bases from V and 1 base from J; junction bases left unmatched: 10. CDR3 length equals 18 residues. The germline gives CDR1 PRHDT, CDR2 FYEKMQ (reference sequence).

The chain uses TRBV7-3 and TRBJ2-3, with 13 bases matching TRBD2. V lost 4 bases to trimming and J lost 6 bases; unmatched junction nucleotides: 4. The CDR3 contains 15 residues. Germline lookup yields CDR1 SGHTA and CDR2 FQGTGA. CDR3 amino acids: CASSWTSGSMDTQYF. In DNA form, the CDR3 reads TGTGCCAGCAGCTGGACTAGCGGGAGTATGGATACGCAGTATTTT.

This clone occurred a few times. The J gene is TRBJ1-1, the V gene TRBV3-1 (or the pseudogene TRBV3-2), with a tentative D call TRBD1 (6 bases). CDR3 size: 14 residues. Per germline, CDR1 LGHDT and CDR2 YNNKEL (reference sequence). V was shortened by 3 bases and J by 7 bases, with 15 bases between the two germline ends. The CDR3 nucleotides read TGTGCCAGCAGCCACGAGGGGGGGGCGAATGAAGCTTTCTTT. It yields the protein CASSHEGGANEAFF.

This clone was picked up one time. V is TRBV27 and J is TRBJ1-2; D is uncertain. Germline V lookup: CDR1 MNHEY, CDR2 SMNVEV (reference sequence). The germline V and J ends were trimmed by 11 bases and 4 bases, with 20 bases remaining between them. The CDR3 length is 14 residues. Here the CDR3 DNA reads TGTGCCCAACTAGGGTGGGTCCCACCCTATGGCTACACCTTC. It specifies CAQLGWVPPYGYTF.

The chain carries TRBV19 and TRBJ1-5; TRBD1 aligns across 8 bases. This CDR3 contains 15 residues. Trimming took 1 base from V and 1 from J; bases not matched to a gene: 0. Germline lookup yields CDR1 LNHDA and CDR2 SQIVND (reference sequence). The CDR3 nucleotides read TGTGCCAGTAGTATAGGGACAGGGAGCAATCAGCCCCAGCATTTT. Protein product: CASSIGTGSNQPQHF.

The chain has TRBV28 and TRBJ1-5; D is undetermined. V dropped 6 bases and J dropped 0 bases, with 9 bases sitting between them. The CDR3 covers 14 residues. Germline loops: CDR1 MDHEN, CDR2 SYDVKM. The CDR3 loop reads CASRDTYSNQPQHF. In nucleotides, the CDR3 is TGTGCCAGCAGAGACACTTATAGCAATCAGCCCCAGCATTTT.

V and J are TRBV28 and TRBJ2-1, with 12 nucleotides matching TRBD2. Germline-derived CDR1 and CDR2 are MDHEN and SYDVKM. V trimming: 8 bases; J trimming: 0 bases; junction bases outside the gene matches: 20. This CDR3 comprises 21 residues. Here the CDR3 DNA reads TGTGCCAGCCTGTTTTCTAGCGGGAGGGCCGGGCCGTTTAGCTCCTACAATGAGCAGTTCTTC. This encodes CASLFSSGRAGPFSSYNEQFF.

CDR3 sequence (DNA): TGTGCCAGCAGTTTAGACCCCGGCGGGAGTAATTCACCCCTCCACTTT. Its protein product is CASSLDPGGSNSPLHF. The chain combines TRBV27 with TRBJ1-6; D gene unclear. CDR1 MNHEY and CDR2 SMNVEV come from the germline V gene (reference sequence). This CDR3 has 16 residues. The germline V and J ends were trimmed by 2 bases and 6 bases, with 14 bases remaining between them.

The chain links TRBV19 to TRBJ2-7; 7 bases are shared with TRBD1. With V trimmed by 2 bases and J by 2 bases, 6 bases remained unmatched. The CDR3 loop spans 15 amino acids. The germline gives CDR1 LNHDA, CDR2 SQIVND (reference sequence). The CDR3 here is CASSITNRGTYEQYF. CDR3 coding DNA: TGTGCCAGTAGTATAACGAACAGGGGAACCTACGAGCAGTACTTC.

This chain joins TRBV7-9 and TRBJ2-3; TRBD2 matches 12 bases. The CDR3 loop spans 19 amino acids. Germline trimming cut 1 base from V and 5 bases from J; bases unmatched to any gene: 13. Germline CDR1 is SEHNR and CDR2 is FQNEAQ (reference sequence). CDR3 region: CASSLVLAGGRRLEDTQYF. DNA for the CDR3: TGTGCCAGCAGCTTAGTACTAGCGGGAGGCCGCCGATTAGAAGATACGCAGTATTTT.

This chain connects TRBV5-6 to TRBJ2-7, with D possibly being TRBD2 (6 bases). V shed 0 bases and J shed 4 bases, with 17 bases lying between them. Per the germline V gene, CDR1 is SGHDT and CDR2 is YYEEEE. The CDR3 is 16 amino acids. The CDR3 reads CASSLGVWGVRYEQYF. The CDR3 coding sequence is TGTGCCAGCAGCTTGGGTGTCTGGGGGGTAAGGTACGAGCAGTACTTC.

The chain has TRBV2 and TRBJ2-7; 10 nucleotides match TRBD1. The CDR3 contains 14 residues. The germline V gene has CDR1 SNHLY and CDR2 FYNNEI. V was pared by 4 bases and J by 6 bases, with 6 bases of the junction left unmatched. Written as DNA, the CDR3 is TGTGCCAGCAGTGCCACGGGACAGGGGCGCGAGCAGTACTTC. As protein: CASSATGQGREQYF.

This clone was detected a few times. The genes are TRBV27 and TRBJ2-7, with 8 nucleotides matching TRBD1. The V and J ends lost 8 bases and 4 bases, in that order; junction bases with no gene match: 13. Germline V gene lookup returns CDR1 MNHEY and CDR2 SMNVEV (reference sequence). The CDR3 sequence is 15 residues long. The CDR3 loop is CASRGPRQGKYEQYF. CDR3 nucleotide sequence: TGTGCCAGCCGGGGACCCCGACAGGGGAAGTACGAGCAGTACTTC.

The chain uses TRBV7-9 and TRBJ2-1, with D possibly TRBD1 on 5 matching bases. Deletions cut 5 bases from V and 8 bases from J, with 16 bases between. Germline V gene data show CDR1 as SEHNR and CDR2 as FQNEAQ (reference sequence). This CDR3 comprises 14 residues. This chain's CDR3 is CASSQGVGRYEQFF. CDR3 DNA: TGTGCCAGCAGCCAAGGGGTCGGTAGGTATGAGCAGTTCTTC.

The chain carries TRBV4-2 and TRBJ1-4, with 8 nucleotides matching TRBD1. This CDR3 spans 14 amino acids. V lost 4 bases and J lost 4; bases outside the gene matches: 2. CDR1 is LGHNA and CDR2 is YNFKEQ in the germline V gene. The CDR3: CASSPTGDNEKLFF. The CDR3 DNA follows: TGTGCCAGCAGCCCGACAGGGGATAATGAAAAACTGTTTTTT.

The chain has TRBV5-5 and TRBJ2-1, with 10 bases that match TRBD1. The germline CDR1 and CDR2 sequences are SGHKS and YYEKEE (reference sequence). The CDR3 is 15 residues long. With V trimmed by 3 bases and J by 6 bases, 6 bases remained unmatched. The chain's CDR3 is CASSSGDRGINEQFF. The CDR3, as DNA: TGTGCCAGCAGCTCCGGGGACAGGGGTATCAATGAGCAGTTCTTC.

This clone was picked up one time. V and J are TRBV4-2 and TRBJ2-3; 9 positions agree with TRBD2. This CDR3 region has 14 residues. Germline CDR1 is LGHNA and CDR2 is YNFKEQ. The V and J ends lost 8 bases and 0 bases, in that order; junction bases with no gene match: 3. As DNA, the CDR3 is TGTGCCAGCGGTGCGGGAGGGAGCACAGATACGCAGTATTTT. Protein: CASGAGGSTDTQYF.

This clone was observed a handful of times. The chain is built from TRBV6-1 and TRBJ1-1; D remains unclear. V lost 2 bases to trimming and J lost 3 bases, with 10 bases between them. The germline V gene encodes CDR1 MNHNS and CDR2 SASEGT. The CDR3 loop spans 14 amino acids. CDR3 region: CASSESPEHTEAFF. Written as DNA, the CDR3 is TGTGCCAGCAGTGAATCTCCAGAACACACTGAAGCTTTCTTT.

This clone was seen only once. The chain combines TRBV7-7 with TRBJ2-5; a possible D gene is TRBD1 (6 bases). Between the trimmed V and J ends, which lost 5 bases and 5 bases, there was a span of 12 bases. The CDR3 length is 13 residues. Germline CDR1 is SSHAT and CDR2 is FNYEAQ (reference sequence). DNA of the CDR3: TGTGCCAGCAGCCGGGACCAGGGGGAGACCCAGTACTTC. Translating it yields CASSRDQGETQYF. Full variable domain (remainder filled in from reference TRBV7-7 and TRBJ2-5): GAGVSQSPRYKVTKRGQDVTLRCDPISSHATLYWYQQALGQGPEFLTYFNYEAQPDKSGLPSDRFSAERPEGSISTLTIQRTEQRDSAMYRCASSRDQGETQYFGPGTRLLVL.

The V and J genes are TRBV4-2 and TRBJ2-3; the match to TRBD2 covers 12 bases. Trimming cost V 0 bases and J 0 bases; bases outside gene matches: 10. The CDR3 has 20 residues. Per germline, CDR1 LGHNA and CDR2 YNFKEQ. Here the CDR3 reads CASSQEGPGTSGYSTDTQYF. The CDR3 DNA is TGTGCCAGCAGCCAAGAGGGGCCGGGGACTAGCGGGTATAGCACAGATACGCAGTATTTT.

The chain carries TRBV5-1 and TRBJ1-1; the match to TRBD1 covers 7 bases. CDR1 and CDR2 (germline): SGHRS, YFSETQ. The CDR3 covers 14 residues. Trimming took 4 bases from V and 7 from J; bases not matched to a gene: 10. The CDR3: CASSPIDRVDEAFF. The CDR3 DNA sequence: TGCGCCAGCAGCCCTATCGACAGGGTGGATGAAGCTTTCTTT.

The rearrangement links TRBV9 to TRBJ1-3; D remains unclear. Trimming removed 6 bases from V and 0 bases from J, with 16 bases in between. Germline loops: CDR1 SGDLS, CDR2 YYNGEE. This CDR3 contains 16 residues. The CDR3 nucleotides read TGTGCCAGCACCCGAGGATTTTCGAGCTCTGGAAACACCATATATTTT. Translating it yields CASTRGFSSSGNTIYF.

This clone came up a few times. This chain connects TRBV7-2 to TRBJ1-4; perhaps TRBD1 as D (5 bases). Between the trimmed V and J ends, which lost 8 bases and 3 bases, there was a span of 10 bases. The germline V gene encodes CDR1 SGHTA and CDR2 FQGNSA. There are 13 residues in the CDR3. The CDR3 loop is CASAGGANEKLFF. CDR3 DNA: TGTGCCAGCGCCGGGGGGGCTAATGAAAAACTGTTTTTT.

The CDR3 region has the DNA TGTGCCAGCAGTTTTGGGCCAGGGTCGACCGGGGAGCTGTTTTTT. Residues: CASSFGPGSTGELFF. V and J are TRBV28 and TRBJ2-2; tentatively, D is TRBD1 (5 bases). Trimming pared 3 bases from V and 5 bases from J, leaving 13 bases between. The CDR3 is 15 amino acids. The germline V gene has CDR1 MDHEN and CDR2 SYDVKM.

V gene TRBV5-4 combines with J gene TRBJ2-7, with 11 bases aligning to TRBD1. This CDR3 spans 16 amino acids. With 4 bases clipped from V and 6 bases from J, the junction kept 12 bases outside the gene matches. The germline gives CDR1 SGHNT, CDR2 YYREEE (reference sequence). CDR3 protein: CASSPQGPGTGGEQYF. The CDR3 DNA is TGTGCCAGCAGCCCCCAGGGTCCCGGGACAGGGGGCGAGCAGTACTTC. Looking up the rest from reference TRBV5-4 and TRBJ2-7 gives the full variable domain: ETGVTQSPTHLIKTRGQQVTLRCSSQSGHNTVSWYQQALGQGPQFIFQYYREEENGRGNFPPRFSGLQFPNYSSELNVNALELDDSALYLCASSPQGPGTGGEQYFGPGTRLTVT.